This T cell receptor beta chain was found in a study of blood T cell repertoires in COVID-19. Study context: Specimens from acute and convalescent COVID-19 originated in the United States, Italy and Spain. Nucleic acid was either cDNA or gDNA, and it came from T cells, B-cell-depleted T cells, or PBMCs.

Generated by immunoSEQ multiplex PCR, the TCRdb table keeps only in-frame clones and is missing some. Among more than 250,000 clones listed, around 88% were seen once. CDR3 length: 15 residues. Looked up from germline, CDR1 is SGDLS and CDR2 is YYNGEE. V shed 6 bases and J shed 7 bases, with 22 bases lying between them. Sequencing was performed on peripheral blood. The V call is TRBV9, the J call TRBJ1-2, with D maybe TRBD1 (5 bases). The receptor comes from a woman under 40 with COVID-19, enrolled during active disease. The CDR3 nucleotides are TGTGCCAGCACTCCCGGGGACCGGGGGGTAGGTGGCTACACCTTC. Translation gives CASTPGDRGVGGYTF.